This TCR beta chain was captured by sequencing in a study of cytomegalovirus exposure and HLA in healthy donors. Study-level results: As a later analysis revealed, most CMV-associated TCR beta chains appeared HLA-restricted. Reportedly, diagnosis of cytomegalovirus status by the classifier showed high specificity and sensitivity. The study found most TCR sequences rare, yet found some public TCRs in many donors. In vitro data verified three CMV-associated chains as specific for CMV antigens.

The PCR was carried out with 60 Vbeta primers and 13 Jbeta primers. Assay used: immunoSEQ multiplex PCR; TCRdb lists only in-frame clones, some missing. Of approximately 140,000 clones listed, roughly 80% are singletons. As to this clone: Its specificity is unknown.

This CDR3 has 14 residues. CDR1 and CDR2 (germline): MNHEY, SVGAGI. V lost 4 bases to trimming and J lost 0 bases, with 9 bases between them. This chain uses TRBV6-5 with TRBJ2-5, with a possible D match to TRBD1 (6 bases). Material for sequencing was PBMCs. The origin of this receptor is a boy aged 5-17 years in good health and CMV-seronegative. The CDR3 sequence: CASSFPGDQETQYF. CDR3 nucleotide sequence: TGTGCCAGCAGTTTCCCAGGGGACCAAGAGACCCAGTACTTC.